Listed below are T cell receptor beta chains from one sample, sequenced in a study of blood T cell repertoires in COVID-19. The protocol was immunoSEQ multiplex PCR, while the TCRdb copy is restricted to in-frame clones and leaves out a portion. This table has 130,000 or so clones, 85% to 90% appearing once. The sequencing input was peripheral blood. The receptors come from a man aged 70-80 years with active or convalescent COVID-19. Both conserved end residues are part of each CDR3. D genes are given only for firm matches. Rows give clone size only sometimes, using once, few, many, or a class for an expanded clone.

V gene,J gene,D gene,clone size,CDR3 length,CDR3 protein,CDR3 DNA
TRBV5-4,TRBJ1-1,TRBD1,-,14,CASRQGTVNTEAFF,TGTGCCAGCAGACAAGGGACAGTGAACACTGAAGCTTTCTTT
TRBV30,TRBJ2-5,-,once,14,CAWSGSWIQETQYF,TGTGCCTGGAGCGGGAGTTGGATCCAAGAGACCCAGTACTTC
TRBV5-6,TRBJ2-3,-,few,14,CASSLVRGTDTQYF,TGTGCCAGCAGCTTGGTGAGGGGCACAGATACGCAGTATTTT
TRBV6-4,TRBJ2-3,-,few,14,CASSDSPGTDTQYF,TGTGCCAGCAGTGACTCCCCGGGCACAGATACGCAGTATTTT
TRBV28,TRBJ1-1,-,-,14,CASSLSAPNTEAFF,TGTGCCAGCAGTTTAAGCGCCCCAAACACTGAAGCTTTCTTT
TRBV7-2,TRBJ2-3,-,-,14,CASRGDSNTDTQYF,TGTGCCAGCAGGGGGGACTCGAACACAGATACGCAGTATTTT
TRBV18,TRBJ1-4,-,few,14,CASSHTSTNEKLFF,TGTGCCAGCTCACACACGTCAACTAATGAAAAACTGTTTTTT
TRBV10-3,TRBJ2-7,-,-,13,CATQAGPNYEQYF,TGTGCCACCCAGGCAGGCCCAAACTACGAGCAGTACTTC
TRBV28,TRBJ1-5,-,-,14,CASSFGGLIQPQHF,TGTGCCAGCAGTTTCGGAGGGTTGATTCAGCCCCAGCATTTT
TRBV6-5,TRBJ2-7,TRBD2,-,15,CASDWLAGNSYEQYF,TGTGCCAGCGACTGGCTAGCGGGAAACTCCTACGAGCAGTACTTC
TRBV9,TRBJ2-5,-,-,14,CASSVALSRETQYF,TGTGCCAGCAGCGTAGCTTTATCTAGAGAGACCCAGTACTTC
TRBV2,TRBJ1-6,TRBD1,-,13,CASQGQGNSPLHF,TGTGCCAGCCAGGGACAGGGTAATTCACCCCTCCACTTT
TRBV6-6,TRBJ2-7,-,-,15,CASSSPAGLTYEQYF,TGTGCCAGCAGTTCCCCGGCAGGGCTGACCTACGAGCAGTACTTC
TRBV30,TRBJ1-5,TRBD1,-,13,CAWSLGQVEPQHF,TGTGCCTGGAGCCTGGGACAGGTGGAGCCCCAGCATTTT
TRBV27,TRBJ2-1,TRBD2,-,15,CASSSGTSGNNEQFF,TGTGCCAGCAGTTCCGGGACTAGCGGGAACAATGAGCAGTTCTTC
TRBV28,TRBJ1-3,-,-,16,CASTLTGPLSGNTIYF,TGTGCCAGCACCCTGACAGGCCCTCTCTCTGGAAACACCATATATTTT
TRBV30,TRBJ1-1,TRBD1,-,13,CAWGEQGQPEAFF,TGTGCCTGGGGAGAACAGGGACAGCCTGAAGCTTTCTTT
TRBV10-3,TRBJ2-2,TRBD2,-,15,CAISGERENTGELFF,TGTGCCATCAGTGGGGAGCGGGAGAATACCGGGGAGCTGTTTTTT
TRBV4-1,TRBJ2-1,-,-,15,CASSQGRAVYNEQFF,TGCGCCAGCAGCCAAGGGAGGGCGGTCTACAATGAGCAGTTCTTC
TRBV19,TRBJ2-3,TRBD2,-,13,CASSQAGPDTQYF,TGTGCCAGTAGCCAAGCGGGACCAGATACGCAGTATTTT
TRBV7-8,TRBJ2-3,-,-,14,CASSFTPGADTQYF,TGTGCCAGCAGCTTTACCCCAGGCGCAGATACGCAGTATTTT
TRBV14,TRBJ1-2,-,-,15,CASSRGIGLMYGYTF,TGTGCCAGCAGCCGGGGCATTGGGCTAATGTATGGCTACACCTTC
TRBV7-9,TRBJ2-7,TRBD1,-,16,CASSLGGTGTLYEQYF,TGTGCCAGCAGCTTAGGGGGGACAGGGACCCTCTACGAGCAGTACTTC
TRBV3-1/TRBV3-2,TRBJ1-3,-,-,14,CASSQANLGNTIYF,TGTGCCAGCAGCCAAGCTAACCTCGGAAACACCATATATTTT
TRBV4-1,TRBJ2-7,-,-,15,CASSQETGSPYEQYF,TGCGCCAGCAGCCAAGAGACCGGGAGCCCCTACGAGCAGTACTTC
TRBV27,TRBJ2-7,TRBD2,few,16,CASSLGASGNLYEQYF,TGTGCCAGCAGTCTAGGGGCTAGCGGGAATCTATACGAGCAGTACTTC
TRBV28,TRBJ2-1,TRBD2,-,16,CASTSRGSHSYNEQFF,TGTGCCAGCACCTCGCGGGGGTCCCACTCCTACAATGAGCAGTTCTTC
TRBV28,TRBJ1-4,-,once,16,CASSGSRGATNEKLFF,TGTGCCAGCAGTGGCAGCCGGGGGGCAACTAATGAAAAACTGTTTTTT
TRBV27,TRBJ1-1,TRBD1,-,15,CASSSDRVGDTEAFF,TGTGCCAGCAGTTCAGACAGGGTTGGGGACACTGAAGCTTTCTTT
TRBV18,TRBJ1-1,-,-,12,CASSPTGSEAFF,TGTGCCAGCTCACCAACCGGGAGTGAAGCTTTCTTT
TRBV14,TRBJ2-7,TRBD1,-,16,CASSQDTGTGAYEQYF,TGTGCCAGCAGCCAAGATACGGGGACAGGGGCCTACGAGCAGTACTTC
TRBV2,TRBJ1-2,TRBD1,-,14,CASNDRGGLYGYTF,TGTGCCAGCAACGACAGGGGGGGCCTCTATGGCTACACCTTC
TRBV5-1,TRBJ2-1,TRBD1,-,16,CASSLQGTGLYNEQFF,TGCGCCAGCAGCCTGCAAGGGACAGGGCTCTACAATGAGCAGTTCTTC
TRBV2,TRBJ2-3,TRBD1,-,14,CASSGDRVTDTQYF,TGTGCCAGCAGTGGGGACAGGGTCACAGATACGCAGTATTTT
TRBV5-1,TRBJ2-1,TRBD2,-,14,CASSTGTSSNEQFF,TGCGCCAGCAGCACAGGGACTAGTTCCAATGAGCAGTTCTTC
TRBV6-5,TRBJ2-5,TRBD2,-,15,CASTIGLAGKETQYF,TGTGCCAGCACCATAGGACTAGCGGGGAAAGAGACCCAGTACTTC
TRBV28,TRBJ2-7,-,-,16,CASSPLTYWGDYEQYF,TGTGCCAGCAGCCCCCTGACATACTGGGGAGACTACGAGCAGTACTTC
TRBV7-9,TRBJ2-7,TRBD1,-,15,CASSPGTGGSYEQYF,TGTGCCAGCAGCCCGGGGACAGGGGGTTCCTACGAGCAGTACTTC
TRBV6-6,TRBJ2-1,TRBD2,-,15,CASRDGSGKHNEQFF,TGTGCCAGCAGAGATGGGAGCGGGAAGCACAATGAGCAGTTCTTC
TRBV10-3,TRBJ1-6,-,-,14,CAISGRDFDSPLHF,TGTGCCATCAGTGGCCGGGACTTTGATTCACCCCTCCACTTT
TRBV7-8,TRBJ2-1,-,-,14,CASSYVGPGNEQFF,TGTGCCAGCAGCTACGTAGGTCCGGGCAATGAGCAGTTCTTC
TRBV6-1,TRBJ2-2,-,-,13,CASREDSPGELFF,TGTGCCAGCAGGGAAGACTCTCCCGGGGAGCTGTTTTTT
TRBV18,TRBJ2-1,TRBD2,-,15,CASSPMTSGYNEQFF,TGTGCCAGCTCACCAATGACTAGCGGTTACAATGAGCAGTTCTTC